This T cell receptor beta chain appears in the sequencing data of a study of blood T cell repertoires in COVID-19. For the study at large: Italy, Spain and the United States were the sources of the convalescent and acute COVID-19 samples.

Deletions cut 4 bases from V and 0 bases from J, with 19 bases between. This CDR3 spans 17 amino acids. Per germline, CDR1 SGHNT and CDR2 YYREEE (reference sequence). In the original analysis: Reference gene primer amplification in the assay estimated nucleated cell counts. This table comes from immunoSEQ multiplex PCR, and its TCRdb copy is limited to in-frame clones, with some not included. V and J calls and clone size are copied from that table; D and trimming were computed from the DNA. This sample yields a few hundred thousand clones, of which over 80% are seen a single time; roughly 2% belongs to the top ten.

Sample: peripheral blood. This TCR derives from a man aged 25-45 years who had recovered from COVID-19. The chain carries TRBV5-4 and TRBJ1-2, with a tentative D call TRBD1 (6 bases). CDR3: CASSRSQGGGPNYGYTF. CDR3 in DNA: TGTGCCAGCAGCCGCTCACAGGGAGGGGGACCTAACTATGGCTACACCTTC.